Listed below are T cell receptor beta chains from one sample, sequenced in a study of T cell responses to AZD1222 COVID-19 vaccine. TCRdb's copy holds only in-frame clones and misses some; the assay was immunoSEQ multiplex PCR. The sample records around 160,000 clones, just over 90% being singletons. Source: peripheral blood, taken on day 0 of AZD1222 vaccination. These receptors came from an adult in good health. CDR3s include the opening cysteine and the closing phenylalanine or tryptophan. The D gene is left open where the match is weak. Clone size appears in some rows only: once, few, many, or a class for an expanded clone.

size: once; V: TRBV28; D: NA; J: TRBJ1-1; CDR3: CASSFTPGSQRLQAFF; DNA: TGTGCCAGCAGTTTTACCCCTGGTTCGCAGAGGTTACAAGCTTTCTTT
size: NA; V: TRBV10-3; D: TRBD1; J: TRBJ1-1; CDR3: CAISEPLTGYTEAFF; DNA: TGTGCCATCAGTGAGCCTTTGACAGGGTACACTGAAGCTTTCTTT
size: NA; V: TRBV3-1/TRBV3-2; D: TRBD1; J: TRBJ1-6; CDR3: CASSQRDRENSPLHF; DNA: TGTGCCAGCAGCCAGAGGGACAGGGAGAATTCACCCCTCCACTTT
size: NA; V: TRBV2; D: NA; J: TRBJ1-6; CDR3: CASSERSAQGPLHF; DNA: TGTGCCAGCAGTGAACGAAGTGCGCAGGGTCCCCTCCACTTT
size: NA; V: TRBV11-3; D: NA; J: TRBJ2-3; CDR3: CASGSRTTDTQYF; DNA: TGTGCCAGCGGATCCAGGACCACAGATACGCAGTATTTT
size: NA; V: TRBV6-5; D: NA; J: TRBJ1-1; CDR3: CASTPNTEAFF; DNA: TGTGCCAGCACGCCGAACACTGAAGCTTTCTTT
size: NA; V: TRBV7-3; D: NA; J: TRBJ1-2; CDR3: CASSRDLGGSGYTF; DNA: TGTGCCAGCAGCCGGGACCTCGGAGGTAGTGGCTACACCTTC
size: few; V: TRBV3-1/TRBV3-2; D: NA; J: TRBJ2-5; CDR3: CASSQETQYF; DNA: TGTGCCAGCAGCCAAGAGACCCAGTACTTC
size: NA; V: TRBV7-2; D: NA; J: TRBJ1-2; CDR3: CASSLDVYGYTF; DNA: TGTGCCAGCAGCCTTGATGTATATGGCTACACCTTC
size: NA; V: TRBV4-1; D: TRBD2; J: TRBJ2-1; CDR3: CASSLRAAGVNEQFF; DNA: TGCGCCAGCAGCCTCCGGGCAGCGGGGGTAAATGAGCAGTTCTTC
size: NA; V: TRBV6-5; D: TRBD1; J: TRBJ1-1; CDR3: CASRRDRGREAFF; DNA: TGTGCCAGCAGACGGGACAGGGGGCGGGAAGCTTTCTTT
size: NA; V: TRBV6-5; D: NA; J: TRBJ2-1; CDR3: CASSPRRAGYNEQFF; DNA: TGTGCCAGCAGTCCGAGGAGGGCCGGGTACAATGAGCAGTTCTTC
size: NA; V: TRBV7-9; D: NA; J: TRBJ1-2; CDR3: CASSLGGVPSYYYTF; DNA: TGTGCCAGCAGCTTAGGGGGGGTCCCGAGCTATTACTACACCTTC
size: NA; V: TRBV19; D: NA; J: TRBJ1-1; CDR3: CASSTSGTLNTEAFF; DNA: TGTGCCAGTAGTACTTCAGGTACACTGAACACTGAAGCTTTCTTT
size: NA; V: TRBV27; D: TRBD1; J: TRBJ1-1; CDR3: CASSLSDSRDRDPYTEAFF; DNA: TGTGCCAGCAGTTTATCGGACTCCCGGGACAGGGACCCCTACACTGAAGCTTTCTTT
size: NA; V: TRBV7-9; D: TRBD1; J: TRBJ1-5; CDR3: CASSSGTGGVGNQPQHF; DNA: TGTGCCAGCAGCTCCGGGACAGGGGGAGTCGGCAATCAGCCCCAGCATTTT
size: NA; V: TRBV9; D: TRBD1; J: TRBJ2-7; CDR3: CASSKGQGDYEQYF; DNA: TGTGCCAGCAGCAAGGGACAGGGTGACTACGAGCAGTACTTC
size: NA; V: TRBV6-4; D: NA; J: TRBJ1-1; CDR3: CASSRTLRTEAFF; DNA: TGTGCCAGCAGTAGGACCCTCCGGACTGAAGCTTTCTTT
size: once; V: TRBV30; D: NA; J: TRBJ1-4; CDR3: CAWSPPGGKLFF; DNA: TGTGCCTGGAGCCCACCCGGGGGAAAACTGTTTTTT
size: NA; V: TRBV12-3/TRBV12-4; D: NA; J: TRBJ1-1; CDR3: CASSLGAEAFF; DNA: TGTGCCAGCAGTTTAGGGGCTGAAGCTTTCTTT
size: NA; V: TRBV7-9; D: NA; J: TRBJ1-2; CDR3: CASSLALSLPNGYTF; DNA: TGTGCCAGCAGCTTAGCTCTCAGCCTGCCCAATGGCTACACCTTC
size: once; V: TRBV7-2; D: NA; J: TRBJ1-6; CDR3: CASSLAGAGNSPLHF; DNA: TGTGCCAGCAGCTTAGCAGGAGCGGGTAATTCACCCCTCCACTTT
size: NA; V: TRBV5-5; D: NA; J: TRBJ2-7; CDR3: CASSLAGSDPFSYEQYF; DNA: TGTGCCAGCAGCTTGGCCGGTAGCGATCCGTTCTCCTACGAGCAGTACTTC
size: NA; V: TRBV18; D: NA; J: TRBJ2-1; CDR3: CASSLLGENNEQFF; DNA: TGTGCCAGCTCCCTCCTTGGGGAGAACAATGAGCAGTTCTTC
size: NA; V: TRBV5-6; D: TRBD2; J: TRBJ2-2; CDR3: CASSLIPGTKGAAGELFF; DNA: TGTGCCAGCAGCTTAATCCCCGGGACTAAGGGAGCGGCCGGGGAGCTGTTTTTT
size: NA; V: TRBV9; D: TRBD2; J: TRBJ2-2; CDR3: CASSRSGTEGTGELFF; DNA: TGTGCCAGCAGCCGCAGCGGGACTGAGGGCACCGGGGAGCTGTTTTTT
size: NA; V: TRBV11-2; D: NA; J: TRBJ1-2; CDR3: CASSSLGGSKDYGYTF; DNA: TGTGCCAGCAGCTCCCTAGGGGGTAGCAAGGACTATGGCTACACCTTC
size: NA; V: TRBV7-2; D: TRBD2; J: TRBJ2-5; CDR3: CASSLGSRGEETQYF; DNA: TGTGCCAGCAGCTTAGGGTCACGGGGGGAAGAGACCCAGTACTTC
size: NA; V: TRBV5-4; D: NA; J: TRBJ1-1; CDR3: CASSLSSMNTEAFF; DNA: TGTGCCAGCAGCTTAAGCAGCATGAACACTGAAGCTTTCTTT
size: NA; V: TRBV7-9; D: NA; J: TRBJ1-4; CDR3: CASSRGTEKLFF; DNA: TGTGCCAGCAGCCGGGGGACGGAAAAACTGTTTTTT
size: NA; V: TRBV5-1; D: NA; J: TRBJ1-1; CDR3: CASSYGTAGLMNTEAFF; DNA: TGCGCCAGCAGCTATGGGACGGCAGGCCTCATGAACACTGAAGCTTTCTTT
size: NA; V: TRBV7-9; D: NA; J: TRBJ1-1; CDR3: CASSRVSITEAFF; DNA: TGTGCCAGCAGCAGGGTCTCAATCACTGAAGCTTTCTTT
size: NA; V: TRBV9; D: NA; J: TRBJ1-1; CDR3: CASSVGGRVQGNTEAFF; DNA: TGTGCCAGCAGCGTAGGAGGGAGGGTACAGGGGAACACTGAAGCTTTCTTT
size: NA; V: TRBV2; D: TRBD1; J: TRBJ1-1; CDR3: CASRAGGRTEAFF; DNA: TGTGCCAGCAGGGCAGGGGGACGCACTGAAGCTTTCTTT
size: NA; V: TRBV2; D: NA; J: TRBJ1-1; CDR3: CASKEGGGNTEAFF; DNA: TGTGCCAGCAAGGAGGGGGGAGGGAACACTGAAGCTTTCTTT
size: NA; V: TRBV7-3; D: NA; J: TRBJ2-1; CDR3: CASSLAHSSYNEQFF; DNA: TGTGCCAGCAGCTTAGCGCATAGCTCCTACAATGAGCAGTTCTTC
size: NA; V: TRBV6-5; D: NA; J: TRBJ1-3; CDR3: CASSSEGTGGNTIYF; DNA: TGTGCCAGCAGTTCAGAAGGAACCGGGGGAAACACCATATATTTT
size: NA; V: TRBV9; D: NA; J: TRBJ1-2; CDR3: CASSVGSGDGYTF; DNA: TGTGCCAGCAGCGTAGGGTCCGGGGATGGCTACACCTTC
size: NA; V: TRBV11-1; D: TRBD1; J: TRBJ1-1; CDR3: CASSSGQFSSEAFF; DNA: TGTGCCAGCAGCTCGGGACAGTTCTCATCTGAAGCTTTCTTT
size: NA; V: TRBV4-1; D: TRBD1; J: TRBJ1-5; CDR3: CASSQAPDRKNQPQHF; DNA: TGCGCCAGCAGCCAAGCCCCGGACAGGAAGAATCAGCCCCAGCATTTT
size: NA; V: TRBV11-2; D: NA; J: TRBJ1-1; CDR3: CASSPRTANTEAFF; DNA: TGTGCCAGCAGCCCCAGGACGGCGAACACTGAAGCTTTCTTT
size: NA; V: TRBV18; D: NA; J: TRBJ1-1; CDR3: CASSASGSVGTEAFF; DNA: TGTGCCAGCTCCGCTTCCGGGTCTGTAGGGACTGAAGCTTTCTTT
size: NA; V: TRBV6-5; D: NA; J: TRBJ1-2; CDR3: CASSFGRGGYGYTF; DNA: TGTGCCAGCAGTTTCGGGAGAGGAGGCTATGGCTACACCTTC